This T cell receptor (beta chain) was obtained from a study of blood T cell repertoires in COVID-19. Trimming removed 3 bases at V and 8 bases at J, with 17 bases between. Germline values: CDR1 SGHAT, CDR2 FQNNGV. This CDR3 has 15 amino acids. The assay was immunoSEQ multiplex PCR, and TCRdb's table has in-frame clones only and misses some. The table lists approximately 140,000 clones, 80% to 90% of them singletons. Sequencing was performed on peripheral blood. The receptor's source is a woman between 55 and 75 years old with acute or convalescent COVID-19. J is TRBJ2-1 and V is TRBV11-2; TRBD1 is a possible D gene (6 bases). The chain's CDR3 is CASSLEQGLFYEQFF. The CDR3 DNA reads as TGTGCCAGCAGCTTGGAACAGGGTTTATTCTATGAGCAGTTCTTC.